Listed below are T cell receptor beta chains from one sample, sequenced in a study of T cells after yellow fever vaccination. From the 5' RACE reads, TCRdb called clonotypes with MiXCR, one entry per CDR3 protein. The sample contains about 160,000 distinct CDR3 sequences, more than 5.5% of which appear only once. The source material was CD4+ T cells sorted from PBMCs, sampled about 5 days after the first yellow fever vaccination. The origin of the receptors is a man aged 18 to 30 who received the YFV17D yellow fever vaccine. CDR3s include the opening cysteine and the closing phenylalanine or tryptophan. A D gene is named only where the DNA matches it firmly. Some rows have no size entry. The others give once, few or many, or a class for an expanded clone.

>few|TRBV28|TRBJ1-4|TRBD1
TGTGCCAGCAGTGTAGGGGACAGGGATCATGAAAAACTGTTTTTT
CASSVGDRDHEKLFF
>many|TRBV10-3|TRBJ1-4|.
TGTGCCATCAGAGGGACGGATAATGAAAAACTGTTTTTT
CAIRGTDNEKLFF
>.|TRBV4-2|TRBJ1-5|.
TGTGCCAGCAGCAGTGGACAGAGAATTTATAGCAATCAGCCCCAGCATTTT
CASSSGQRIYSNQPQHF
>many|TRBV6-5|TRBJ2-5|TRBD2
TGTGCCAGCAGTTACGGGTTAAGAAGCGGGGGAGAGACCCAGTACTTC
CASSYGLRSGGETQYF
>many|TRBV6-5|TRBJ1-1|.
TGTGCCAGCAGGCCAAGGGTTTTAGGGAACACTGAAGCTTTCTTT
CASRPRVLGNTEAFF
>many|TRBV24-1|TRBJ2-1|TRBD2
TGTGCCACCAGTGACCGGACTAGGCAGAATGAGCAGTTCTTC
CATSDRTRQNEQFF
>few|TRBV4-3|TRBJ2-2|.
TGCGCCAGCAGCCAAGATGCCAGGGTTGGGCCAAACACCGGGGAGCTGTTTTTT
CASSQDARVGPNTGELFF
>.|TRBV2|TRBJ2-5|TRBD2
TGTGCCAGCAGGGGAAGACTAGCGGACCAAGAGACCCAGTACTTC
CASRGRLADQETQYF
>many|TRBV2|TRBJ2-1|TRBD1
TGTGCCAGCAGTGAAACCACAGGGGCGTACAATGAGCAGTTCTTC
CASSETTGAYNEQFF
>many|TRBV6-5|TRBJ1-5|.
TGTGCCAGCAGTTACTCGGGGAAATTTAGCAATCAGCCCCAGCATTTT
CASSYSGKFSNQPQHF
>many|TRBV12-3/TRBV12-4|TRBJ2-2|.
TGTGCCAGCAGTTCCAACAGGGGGGAGCTGTTTTTT
CASSSNRGELFF
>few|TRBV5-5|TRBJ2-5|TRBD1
TGTGCCAGCAGCTTGGCGGACAGGGGGAGAGAGACCCAGTACTTC
CASSLADRGRETQYF
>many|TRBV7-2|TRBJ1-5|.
TGTGCCAGCAGCTTAGCCGGGGGAAACAATCAGCCCCAGCATTTT
CASSLAGGNNQPQHF
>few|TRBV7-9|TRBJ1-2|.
TGTGCCAGCAGCTTACCCCAGGGGCCCTACACCTTC
CASSLPQGPYTF
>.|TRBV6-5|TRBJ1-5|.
TGTGCCAGCAGTCCCTGGGCTTTTACGTTAAATCAGCCCCAGCATTTT
CASSPWAFTLNQPQHF
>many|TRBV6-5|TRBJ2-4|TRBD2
TGTGCCAGCAGTTACCCTGGGGAGGGCAACATTCAGTACTTC
CASSYPGEGNIQYF
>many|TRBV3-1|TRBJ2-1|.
TGTGCCAGCAGCCAGGCCGACACTACTGAGCAGTTCTTC
CASSQADTTEQFF
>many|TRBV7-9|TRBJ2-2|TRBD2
TGTGCCAGCACGGTAGCGGGGAGATCGAACACCGGGGAGCTGTTTTTT
CASTVAGRSNTGELFF
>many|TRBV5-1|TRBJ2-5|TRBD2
TGCGCCAGCAGCCCGGGGACTAGCGGGGAAGAGACCCAGTACTTC
CASSPGTSGEETQYF
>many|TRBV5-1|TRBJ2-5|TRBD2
TGCGCCAGCAGCGGGGGGGTCCAAGAGACCCAGTACTTC
CASSGGVQETQYF
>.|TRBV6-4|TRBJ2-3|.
TGTGCCACCCGGGGGAGCACAGATACGCAGTATTTT
CATRGSTDTQYF
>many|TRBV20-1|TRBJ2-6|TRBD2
TGCAGTGCTGCCCTAGCGGGCGGGGCCAACGTCCTGACTTTC
CSAALAGGANVLTF